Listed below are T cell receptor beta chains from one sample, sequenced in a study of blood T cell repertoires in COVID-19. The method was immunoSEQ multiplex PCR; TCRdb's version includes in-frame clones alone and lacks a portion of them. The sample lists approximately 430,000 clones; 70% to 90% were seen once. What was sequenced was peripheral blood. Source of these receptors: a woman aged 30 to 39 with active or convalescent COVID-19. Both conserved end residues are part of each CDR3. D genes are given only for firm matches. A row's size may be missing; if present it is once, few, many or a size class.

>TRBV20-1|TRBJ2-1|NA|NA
TGCAGTGCTAGTACCCAGATTAATGAGCAGTTCTTC
CSASTQINEQFF
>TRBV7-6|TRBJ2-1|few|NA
TGTGCCAGCAGCTTATTAGCTTTTCAATACAATGAGCAGTTCTTC
CASSLLAFQYNEQFF
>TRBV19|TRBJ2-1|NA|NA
TGTGCCAGTAGTACCAGGGGCGGGAGATTTATCAATGAGCAGTTCTTC
CASSTRGGRFINEQFF
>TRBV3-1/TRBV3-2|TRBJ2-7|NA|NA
TGTGCCAGCAGCCAACGAAATTTCCGGGAGCAGTACTTC
CASSQRNFREQYF
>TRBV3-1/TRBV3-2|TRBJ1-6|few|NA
TGTGCCAGCAGCCAAGCATCTGGGGGGAACTCACCCCTCCACTTT
CASSQASGGNSPLHF
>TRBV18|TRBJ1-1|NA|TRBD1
TGTGCCAGCTCACCGGGGACAGGGGGCATGAACACTGAAGCTTTCTTT
CASSPGTGGMNTEAFF
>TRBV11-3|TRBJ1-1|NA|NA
TGTGCCAGCAGCCTAAGGGGAAACACTGAAGCTTTCTTT
CASSLRGNTEAFF
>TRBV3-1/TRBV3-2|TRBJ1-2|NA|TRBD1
TGTGCCAGCAGCCAACACCCCAGCGGACAGGGAGATGGCTACACCTTC
CASSQHPSGQGDGYTF
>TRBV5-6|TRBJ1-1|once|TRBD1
TGTGCCAGCAGCTTGTACAGGGGTGGAACTGAAGCTTTCTTT
CASSLYRGGTEAFF
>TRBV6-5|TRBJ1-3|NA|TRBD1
TGTGCCAGCAGTTACTCGGACAGGGGAGGAAACACCATATATTTT
CASSYSDRGGNTIYF
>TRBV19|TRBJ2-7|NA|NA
TGTGCCAGTAGCCCCCAGCGCGGTCCGCTCCACGAGCAGTACTTC
CASSPQRGPLHEQYF
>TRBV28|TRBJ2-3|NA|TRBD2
TGTGCCAGCAGTTCACCGGGACTAGCTGCGGATACGCAGTATTTT
CASSSPGLAADTQYF
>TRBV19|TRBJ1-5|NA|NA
TGTGCCACCTCAGATCGCAATCAGCCCCAGCATTTT
CATSDRNQPQHF
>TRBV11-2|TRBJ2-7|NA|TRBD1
TGTGCCAGCAGCTTAGATCGTGGGACAGGGTCCTACGAGCAGTACTTC
CASSLDRGTGSYEQYF
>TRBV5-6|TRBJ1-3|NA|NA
TGTGCCAGCAGCTCCCCCTCGGAGCCAGATTTCTCGGGAAACACCATATATTTT
CASSSPSEPDFSGNTIYF
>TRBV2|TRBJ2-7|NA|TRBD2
TGTGCCAGCAGGGAATGGCCTAGCGGGACGTACGAGCAGTACTTC
CASREWPSGTYEQYF
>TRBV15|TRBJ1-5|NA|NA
TGTGCCACCATAGGGCCGGAGGACCCCAAAGGGGGTCAGCCCCAGCATTTT
CATIGPEDPKGGQPQHF
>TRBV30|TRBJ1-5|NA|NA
TGTGCCTGGAGTTACGGGGACAATCAGCCCCAGCATTTT
CAWSYGDNQPQHF
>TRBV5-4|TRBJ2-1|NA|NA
TGTGCCAGCACCCCTCAGGGGTCATCCTACAATGAGCAGTTCTTC
CASTPQGSSYNEQFF
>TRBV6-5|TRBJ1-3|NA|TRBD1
TGTGCCAGCAGAAAGACAGGGGTGAACACCATATATTTT
CASRKTGVNTIYF
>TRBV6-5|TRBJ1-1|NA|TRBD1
TGTGCCAGCCAGGGACAGGGGTCTGTGGGCACTGAAGCTTTCTTT
CASQGQGSVGTEAFF
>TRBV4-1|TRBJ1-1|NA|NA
TGCGCCAGCAGCCATAGTACTGGTTTCGCTGAAGCTTTCTTT
CASSHSTGFAEAFF
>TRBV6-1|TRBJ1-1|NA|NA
TGTGCCAGCAGTTCGGCGGAGAACACTGAAGCTTTCTTT
CASSSAENTEAFF
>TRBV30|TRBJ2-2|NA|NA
TGTGCCTGGACAGGGGCTGGCGGGGAGCTGTTTTTT
CAWTGAGGELFF
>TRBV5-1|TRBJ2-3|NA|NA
TGCGCCAGCAGCTTAACCACAGGGACAGATACGCAGTATTTT
CASSLTTGTDTQYF
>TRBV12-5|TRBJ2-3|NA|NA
TGTGCTAGTGGTTTTGACAAATCTAGCACAGATACGCAGTATTTT
CASGFDKSSTDTQYF
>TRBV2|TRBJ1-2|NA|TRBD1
TGTGCCAGCAGACCGGGACAGGGGGTTTTATATGGCTACACCTTC
CASRPGQGVLYGYTF
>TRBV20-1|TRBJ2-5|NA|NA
TGCAGTGCTAGTATCCGCCAGGGTGGGCGAGAGACCCAGTACTTC
CSASIRQGGRETQYF
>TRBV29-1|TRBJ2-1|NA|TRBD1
TGCAGCGGGGACAGGGGCTCCTACAATGAGCAGTTCTTC
CSGDRGSYNEQFF
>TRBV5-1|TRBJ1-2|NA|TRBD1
TGCGCCAGCAGCTTGAGTCAGGGGGCGGAGGATGGCTACACCTTC
CASSLSQGAEDGYTF
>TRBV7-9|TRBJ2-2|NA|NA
TGTGCCAGCAGCTCGAGGTACACCGGGGAGCTGTTTTTT
CASSSRYTGELFF
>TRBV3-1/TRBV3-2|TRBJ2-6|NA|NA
TGTGCCAGCAGCCACAGGGGTAGGAGCTCTGGGGCCAACGTCCTGACTTTC
CASSHRGRSSGANVLTF
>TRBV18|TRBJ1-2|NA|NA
TGTGCCAGCTCACCGATCCAGGGTTATGGCTACACCTTC
CASSPIQGYGYTF
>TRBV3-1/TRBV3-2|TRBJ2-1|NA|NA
TGTGCCAGCAGCCAATCGCCGCCATCGGGGTACTCCTACAATGAGCAGTTCTTC
CASSQSPPSGYSYNEQFF
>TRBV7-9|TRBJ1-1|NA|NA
TGTGCCAGCAGCTTAAGCGTCGGGAGTCCCACTGAAGCTTTCTTT
CASSLSVGSPTEAFF
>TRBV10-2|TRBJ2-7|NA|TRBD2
TGCGCCAGCAGTCTCGCGGGAGCCTACGAGCAGTACTTC
CASSLAGAYEQYF
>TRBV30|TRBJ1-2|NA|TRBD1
TGTGCCTGGAGTGTTCACAGGGGAAACTATGGCTACACCTTC
CAWSVHRGNYGYTF
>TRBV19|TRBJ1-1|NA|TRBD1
TGTGCCAGTACAAGACAGGGCTCAATGAGCGCTGAAGCTTTCTTT
CASTRQGSMSAEAFF
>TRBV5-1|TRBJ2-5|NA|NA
TGCGCCAGCAGCTTGGACGGGACACCTCAAGAGACCCAGTACTTC
CASSLDGTPQETQYF
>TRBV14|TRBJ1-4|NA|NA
TGTGCCAGCAGCCTCGGACTCAACGGCGGGGAAAAACTGTTTTTT
CASSLGLNGGEKLFF
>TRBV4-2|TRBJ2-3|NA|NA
TGTGCCAGCAGCCAAGCCTACGAGGATACGCAGTATTTT
CASSQAYEDTQYF
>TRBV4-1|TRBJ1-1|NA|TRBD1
TGCGCCAGCAGCCAGGAGGGACAGTTTGAATCTGAAGCTTTCTTT
CASSQEGQFESEAFF
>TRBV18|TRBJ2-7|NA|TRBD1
TGTGCCAGCTCACCGTCGACAGGGGGTGAGCAGTACTTC
CASSPSTGGEQYF
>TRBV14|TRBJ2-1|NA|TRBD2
TGTGCCAGCAGCCAAGACCCGACTAAGCGGGAGGCCACTTTCTTC
CASSQDPTKREATFF
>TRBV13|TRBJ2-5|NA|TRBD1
TGTGCCAGCAGCTTAGCAGGGGGTGTAGAGACCCAGTACTTC
CASSLAGGVETQYF
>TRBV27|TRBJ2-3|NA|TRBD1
TGTGCCAGCAGTCAATTACAGGGGACAGATACGCAGTATTTT
CASSQLQGTDTQYF
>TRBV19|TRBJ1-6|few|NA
TGTGCCAGTAGTATAGATCTTCAGAATTCACCCCTCCACTTT
CASSIDLQNSPLHF
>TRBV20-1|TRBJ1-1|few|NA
TGCAGTGCTAGCGGGGGTCGGGAAGCTTTCTTT
CSASGGREAFF
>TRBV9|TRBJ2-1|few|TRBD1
TGTGCCAGCAGCGAGGGACAGGGCCCCTACAATGAGCAGTTCTTC
CASSEGQGPYNEQFF
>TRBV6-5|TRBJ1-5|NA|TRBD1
TGTGCCAGCAGCCGGGACAGGTCCAATCAGCCCCAGCATTTT
CASSRDRSNQPQHF
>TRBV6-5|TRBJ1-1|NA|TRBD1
TGTGCCAGCAGGCTGGGGACAGGGAAAAGAAAGGCTTTCTTT
CASRLGTGKRKAFF
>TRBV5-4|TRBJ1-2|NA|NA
TGTGCCAGCAGCGTGCGGGACCCAGAGGGCTACACCTTC
CASSVRDPEGYTF
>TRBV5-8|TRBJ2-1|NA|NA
TGTGCCAGCAGCTTGGTCGGGATAAAGGCAGTAGAGTACAATGAGCAGTTCTTC
CASSLVGIKAVEYNEQFF
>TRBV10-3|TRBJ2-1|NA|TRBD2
TGTGCCATCAGTGAGTCTAGGACTAGCGGAGCTACTGAGCAGTTCTTC
CAISESRTSGATEQFF
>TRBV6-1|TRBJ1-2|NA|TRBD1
TGTGCCAGCAGTGAGGCAGGGGGTCGAAGCTATGGCTACACCTTC
CASSEAGGRSYGYTF
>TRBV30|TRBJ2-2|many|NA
TGTGCCTGGAACGTACAGGCTTCCACCGGGGAGCTGTTTTTT
CAWNVQASTGELFF
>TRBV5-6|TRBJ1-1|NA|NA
TGTGCCAGCACAGGGGCCACGGGCACTGAAGCTTTCTTT
CASTGATGTEAFF
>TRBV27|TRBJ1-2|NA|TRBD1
TGTGCCAGCAGTTTTGGGACAGGGTTTTATGGCTACACCTTC
CASSFGTGFYGYTF
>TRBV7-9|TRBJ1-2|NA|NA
TGTGCCAGCAGCTCTAATAACGCTAACTATGGCTACACCTTC
CASSSNNANYGYTF